This T cell receptor (beta chain) was documented in a study of OX40 agonist ivuxolimab in advanced cancers. The wider study: The patients received ivuxolimab by intravenous route every 2 weeks at 0.01 to 10 mg/kg.

Findings of the study overall: Researchers did not establish what antigens the expanded peripheral T cells target. More expanded clones were found, on average, in CD8+ than in CD4+ T cells. There were also nonresponders showing low normalized T-cell clonal expansion.

Details on this clone: Its antigen is unidentified.

The CDR3 spans 13 residues. Germline-derived CDR1 and CDR2 are MNHEY and SVGAGI. V lost 6 bases and J 6 bases, leaving 11 bases between the germline ends. Sequencing was performed with immunoSEQ multiplex PCR; in TCRdb, only in-frame clones are kept and a portion is missing. The sample holds about 56,000 clones, about 80% seen once. This sequence was found in an adult with an advanced solid tumor such as melanoma, head and neck, liver or kidney cancer. The chain uses TRBV6-5 and TRBJ2-2; D gene uncertain. This specimen consisted of CD4+ or CD8+ T cells sorted from blood, obtained in a trial of the OX40 agonist ivuxolimab. The DNA of the CDR3 is TGTGCCAGCAGGGGGTATTCGGCCGGGGAGCTGTTTTTT. It translates to CASRGYSAGELFF.